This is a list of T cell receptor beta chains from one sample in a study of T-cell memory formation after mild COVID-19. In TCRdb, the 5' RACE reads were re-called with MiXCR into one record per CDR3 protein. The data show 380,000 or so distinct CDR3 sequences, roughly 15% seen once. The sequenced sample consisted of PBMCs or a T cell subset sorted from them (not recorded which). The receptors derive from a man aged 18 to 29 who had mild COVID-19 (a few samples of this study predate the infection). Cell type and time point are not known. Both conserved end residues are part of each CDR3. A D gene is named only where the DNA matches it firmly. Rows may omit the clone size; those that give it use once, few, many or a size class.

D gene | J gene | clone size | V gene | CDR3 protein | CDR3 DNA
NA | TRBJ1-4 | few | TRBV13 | CASSPQWENEKLFF | TGTGCCAGCAGCCCCCAGTGGGAGAATGAAAAACTGTTTTTT
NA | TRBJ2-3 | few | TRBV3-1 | CASSQRRTDTQYF | TGTGCCAGCAGCCAACGCCGAACAGATACGCAGTATTTT
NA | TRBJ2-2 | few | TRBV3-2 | CASSQEGRGANTGELFF | TGTGCCAGCAGCCAAGAAGGGCGGGGAGCAAACACCGGGGAGCTGTTTTTT
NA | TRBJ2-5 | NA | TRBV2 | CASRVDRTQETQYF | TGTGCCAGCAGGGTAGACAGGACCCAAGAGACCCAGTACTTC
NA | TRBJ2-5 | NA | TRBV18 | CASSPGAGETQYF | TGTGCCAGCTCACCCGGGGCCGGTGAGACCCAGTACTTC
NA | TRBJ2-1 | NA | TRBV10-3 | CAITRDTAYNEQFF | TGTGCCATCACCCGGGACACGGCCTACAATGAGCAGTTCTTC
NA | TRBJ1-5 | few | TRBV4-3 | CASSQDNQGGQPQHF | TGCGCCAGCAGCCAAGATAATCAGGGTGGACAGCCCCAGCATTTT
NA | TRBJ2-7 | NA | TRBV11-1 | CASSLTQGEDEQYF | TGTGCCAGCAGCTTAACGCAGGGCGAAGACGAGCAGTACTTC
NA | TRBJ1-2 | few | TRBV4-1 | CASSQVEYYGYTF | TGCGCCAGCAGCCAAGTTGAGTACTATGGCTACACCTTC
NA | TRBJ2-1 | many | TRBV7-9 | CASSFRGSSYNEQFF | TGTGCCAGCAGCTTCCGGGGATCATCCTACAATGAGCAGTTCTTC
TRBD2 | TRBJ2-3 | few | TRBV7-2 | CASSPLGAGADTQYF | TGTGCCAGCAGCCCCCTCGGGGCGGGGGCAGATACGCAGTATTTT
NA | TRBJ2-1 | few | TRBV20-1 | CSAMAFSYNEQFF | TGCAGTGCTATGGCCTTCTCCTACAATGAGCAGTTCTTC
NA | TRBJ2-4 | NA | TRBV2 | CASTGSGAAKNIQYF | TGTGCCAGCACCGGGTCCGGGGCAGCCAAAAACATTCAGTACTTC
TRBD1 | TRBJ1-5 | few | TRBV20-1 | CSAQTGGQVSNQPQHF | TGCAGTGCCCAAACAGGGGGTCAAGTTAGCAATCAGCCCCAGCATTTT
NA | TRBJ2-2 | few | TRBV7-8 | CASQPYRLRNTGELFF | TGTGCCAGCCAACCGTACCGGCTCCGGAACACCGGGGAGCTGTTTTTT
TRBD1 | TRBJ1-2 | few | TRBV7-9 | CASSFSTGAAGYTF | TGTGCCAGCAGCTTTTCCACAGGGGCGGCTGGCTACACCTTC
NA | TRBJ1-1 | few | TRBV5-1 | CASSFRWDDTEAFF | TGCGCCAGCAGCTTCCGATGGGATGACACTGAAGCTTTCTTT
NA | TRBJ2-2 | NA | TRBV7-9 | CAEAAGTGELFF | TGTGCCGAGGCGGCGGGGACCGGGGAGCTGTTTTTT
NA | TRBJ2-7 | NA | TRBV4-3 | CASSQEVPPGDEQYF | TGCGCCAGCAGCCAAGAGGTCCCTCCGGGCGACGAGCAGTACTTC
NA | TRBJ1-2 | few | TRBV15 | CATSRDGGHYGYTF | TGTGCCACCAGCAGGGACGGAGGGCACTATGGCTACACCTTC
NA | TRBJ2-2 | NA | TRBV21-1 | CASSKVNTGELFF | TGTGCCAGCAGCAAAGTAAACACCGGGGAGCTGTTTTTT
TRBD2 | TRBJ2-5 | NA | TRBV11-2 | CASSLNLAGGETQYF | TGTGCCAGCAGTCTAAATCTAGCGGGGGGAGAGACCCAGTACTTC
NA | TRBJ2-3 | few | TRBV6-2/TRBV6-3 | CASRGLGSTDTQYF | TGTGCCAGCCGAGGACTTGGTAGCACAGATACGCAGTATTTT
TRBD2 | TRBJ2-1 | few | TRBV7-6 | CASSAREERGPLSNEQFF | TGTGCCAGCAGCGCACGAGAAGAGCGGGGGCCCCTTTCGAATGAGCAGTTCTTC
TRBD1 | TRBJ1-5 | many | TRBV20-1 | CSARQTGGLQPQHF | TGCAGTGCTAGACAGACAGGGGGCTTACAGCCCCAGCATTTT
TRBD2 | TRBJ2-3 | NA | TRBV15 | CATSSIAGPSTDTQYF | TGTGCCACCAGCTCCATAGCGGGGCCAAGCACAGATACGCAGTATTTT
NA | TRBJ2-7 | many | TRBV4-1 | CASSPDRGSSYEQYF | TGCGCCAGCAGCCCCGATCGGGGTTCGTCCTACGAGCAGTACTTC
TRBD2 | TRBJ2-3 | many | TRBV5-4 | CASRPGTSGTDTQYF | TGTGCCAGCAGACCCGGGACTAGCGGCACAGATACGCAGTATTTT
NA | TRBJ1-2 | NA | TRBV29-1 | CSVRTGSANYGYTF | TGCAGCGTGCGTACAGGTTCAGCTAACTATGGCTACACCTTC
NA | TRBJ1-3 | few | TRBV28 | CASSLSGPGNTIYF | TGTGCCAGCAGTTTATCAGGACCTGGAAACACCATATATTTT
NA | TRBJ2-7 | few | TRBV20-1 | CSARYQWEQYF | TGCAGTGCTAGATACCAGTGGGAGCAGTACTTC
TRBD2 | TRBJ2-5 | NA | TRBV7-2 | CASLSQRGGQETQYF | TGTGCCAGCTTGAGTCAGCGGGGGGGGCAAGAGACCCAGTACTTC
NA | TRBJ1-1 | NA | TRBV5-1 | CASSLGVNRMNTEAFF | TGCGCCAGCAGCTTGGGGGTAAACCGGATGAACACTGAAGCTTTCTTT